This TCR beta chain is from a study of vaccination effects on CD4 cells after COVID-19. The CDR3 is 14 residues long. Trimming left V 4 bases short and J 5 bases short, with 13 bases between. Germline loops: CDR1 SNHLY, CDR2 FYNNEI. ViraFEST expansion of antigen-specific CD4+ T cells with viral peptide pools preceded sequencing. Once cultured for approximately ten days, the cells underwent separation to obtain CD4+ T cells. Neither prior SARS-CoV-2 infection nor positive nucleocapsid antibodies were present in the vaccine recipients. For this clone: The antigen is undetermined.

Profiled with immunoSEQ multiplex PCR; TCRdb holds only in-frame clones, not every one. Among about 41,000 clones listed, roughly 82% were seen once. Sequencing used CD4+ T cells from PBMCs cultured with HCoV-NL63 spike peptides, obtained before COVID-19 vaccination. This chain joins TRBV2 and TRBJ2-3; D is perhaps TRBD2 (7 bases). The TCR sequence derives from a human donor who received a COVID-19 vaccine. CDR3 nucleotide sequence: TGTGCCAGCAGTGTCCGGGGGGCCGGAGATACGCAGTATTTT. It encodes CASSVRGAGDTQYF.